The TCR beta chain described here comes from a study of patients and donors after allogeneic stem cell transplantation. This CDR3 contains 16 residues. Trimming took 0 bases from V and 0 from J, leaving 8 bases between them. Germline lookup yields CDR1 LGHNA and CDR2 YNFKEQ. This clonotype was detected many times. From the RT-PCR reads, TCRdb called clonotypes with MiXCR, one entry per CDR3 protein. The sample lists 9,000 to 10,000 distinct CDR3 sequences, roughly 6.4% occurring once. The source of this sequence is a human donor who was either an allogeneic HSCT recipient or a stem cell or donor lymphocyte infusion donor (not recorded which). It is not recorded whose cells these are; they may come from a transplant donor. The sequenced sample was blood, either unsorted or a sorted T cell fraction (not recorded which). The chain recombines TRBV4-2 with TRBJ1-4; the D is unclear. The CDR3 here is CASSQEGLTTNEKLFF. The CDR3 DNA reads as TGTGCCAGCAGCCAAGAAGGATTAACAACTAATGAAAAACTGTTTTTT.